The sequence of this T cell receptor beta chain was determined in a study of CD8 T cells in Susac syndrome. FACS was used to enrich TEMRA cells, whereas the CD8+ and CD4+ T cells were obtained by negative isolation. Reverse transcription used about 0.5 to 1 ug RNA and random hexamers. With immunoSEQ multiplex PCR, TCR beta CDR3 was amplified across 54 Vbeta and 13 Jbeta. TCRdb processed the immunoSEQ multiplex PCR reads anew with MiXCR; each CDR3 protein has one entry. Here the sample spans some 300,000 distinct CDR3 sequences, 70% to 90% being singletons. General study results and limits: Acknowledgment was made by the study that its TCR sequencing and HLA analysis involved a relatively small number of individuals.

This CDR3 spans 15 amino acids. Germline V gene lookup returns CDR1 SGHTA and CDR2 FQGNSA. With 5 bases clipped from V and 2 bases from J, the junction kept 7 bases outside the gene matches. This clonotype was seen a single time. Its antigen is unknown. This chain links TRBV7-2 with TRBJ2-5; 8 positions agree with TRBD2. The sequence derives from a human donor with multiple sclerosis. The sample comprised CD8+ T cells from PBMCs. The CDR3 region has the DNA TGTGCCAGCAGCGTTACTAGCGGCCCTCAAGAGACCCAGTACTTC. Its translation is CASSVTSGPQETQYF. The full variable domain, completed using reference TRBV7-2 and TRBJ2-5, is GAGVSQSPSNKVTEKGKDVELRCDPISGHTALYWYRQSLGQGLEFLIYFQGNSAPDKSGLPSDRFSAERTGGSVSTLTIQRTQQEDSAVYLCASSVTSGPQETQYFGPGTRLLVL.